Below, one T cell receptor beta chain is given with its context. The CDR3 covers 14 residues. Trimming cost V 8 bases and J 0 bases, with 15 bases left between them. CDR1 SQVTM and CDR2 ANQGSEA come from the germline V gene. The CD8+ and CD4+ T cells were negatively isolated, with the TEMRA cells enriched by FACS. This record comes from a study of CD8 T cells in Susac syndrome. Study details: When blood was drawn, patients with Susac syndrome were on intravenous immunoglobulin alone, on corticosteroids, or therapy-naive.

RNA in amounts of roughly 0.5 to 1 ug was reverse transcribed with random hexamers. TCRdb processed the immunoSEQ multiplex PCR reads anew with MiXCR; each CDR3 protein has one entry. Of 200,000 or so distinct CDR3 sequences in the sample, over 90% were seen once. The clonotype comes from a human donor with Susac syndrome. The chain employs TRBV29-1 and TRBJ2-3; no firm D call. Sequenced sample: CD8+ T cells from PBMCs. The CDR3 DNA follows: TGCAGCCCCTCGAACTCACTTAGCACAGATACGCAGTATTTT. Its protein is CSPSNSLSTDTQYF.